These T cell receptor beta chains were read from a single sample in a study of T-cell memory formation after mild COVID-19. TCRdb re-called the 5' RACE reads with MiXCR, one entry per CDR3 protein. The sample holds 75,000 to 90,000 distinct CDR3 sequences, around 14% seen once. The sample was PBMCs or a T cell subset sorted from them (not recorded which). These receptors were obtained from an adult woman who had mild COVID-19 (a few samples of this study predate the infection). Cell type and time point are not known. CDR3s include the opening cysteine and the closing phenylalanine or tryptophan. The D gene is left open where the match is weak. Some rows have no size entry. The others give once, few or many, or a class for an expanded clone.

D,J,size,V,DNA,CDR3
-,TRBJ2-3,many,TRBV9,TGTGCCAGCAGCGTAGTCCCGGGTTCGGGAGATACGCAGTATTTT,CASSVVPGSGDTQYF
TRBD1,TRBJ2-1,few,TRBV4-1,TGCGCCAGCAGCCAAGACGACAGGGGCCACAATGAGCAGTTCTTC,CASSQDDRGHNEQFF
TRBD2,TRBJ2-3,few,TRBV4-3,TGCGCCAGCAGCCAACGAGCGGGAGAGGGCACAGATACGCAGTATTTT,CASSQRAGEGTDTQYF
TRBD1,TRBJ2-2,few,TRBV29-1,TGCAGCGTAGACAGGGGGCAAGGCGGGGAGCTGTTTTTT,CSVDRGQGGELFF
-,TRBJ2-3,many,TRBV12-3/TRBV12-4,TGTGCCAGCAGTTTACTAGCGAGCACAGATACGCAGTATTTT,CASSLLASTDTQYF
-,TRBJ2-2,-,TRBV9,TGTGCCAGCAGCGTAGATGGGTCGAACACCGGGGAGCTGTTTTTT,CASSVDGSNTGELFF
-,TRBJ1-5,-,TRBV27,TGTGCCAGCGGCAACCGGTGGGGGGATCACAAAAGTGGGGGTCAGCCCCAGCATTTT,CASGNRWGDHKSGGQPQHF
-,TRBJ2-2,-,TRBV6-1,TGTGCCAGCGGGGGCAGGAACACCGGGGAGCTGTTTTTT,CASGGRNTGELFF
-,TRBJ2-1,-,TRBV30,TGTGCCTGGAAGGAGGGTCCCTACAATGAGCAGTTCTTC,CAWKEGPYNEQFF
TRBD1,TRBJ2-1,few,TRBV11-1,TGTGCCAGCAGCTTAGGACAGGGGGTTTTCAGTGAGCAGTTCTTC,CASSLGQGVFSEQFF
TRBD2,TRBJ2-1,-,TRBV4-2,TGTGCCAGCAGCGAACGAGCGGGGGGGGTCGATGAGCAGTTCTTC,CASSERAGGVDEQFF
TRBD1,TRBJ1-6,-,TRBV7-9,TGTGCCAGCAGCCCTGACCGGACAGGACATTATAATTCACCCCTCCACTTT,CASSPDRTGHYNSPLHF
-,TRBJ2-2,few,TRBV15,TGTGCCACCAGCAGAGAATGGAACACCGGGGAGCTGTTTTTT,CATSREWNTGELFF
-,TRBJ2-5,-,TRBV7-9,TGTGCCAGCAGCTTAATCCTAGGCCTTCAAGAGACCCAGTACTTC,CASSLILGLQETQYF
-,TRBJ2-2,-,TRBV29-1,TGCAGCGTTACAGTGGGGGCCGGGGAGCTGTTTTTT,CSVTVGAGELFF